A single sample gave rise to the 22 T cell receptor beta chains below, sequenced in a study of cytomegalovirus exposure and HLA in healthy donors. The PCR ran on 60 Vbeta and 13 Jbeta primers. TCRdb keeps only in-frame clones here, not all; method: immunoSEQ multiplex PCR. This table has 150,000 to 180,000 clones, around 82% appearing once. The sample consisted of PBMCs. Receptor source: a woman between 50 and 59 years old in good health and CMV-seropositive.

The CDR3 region is CASSPAGSFEQYF. The CDR3 coding sequence is TGTGCCAGCAGCCCGGCCGGGAGCTTCGAGCAGTACTTC. The rearrangement links TRBV5-6 to TRBJ2-7; perhaps TRBD2 as D (6 bases). Germline values: CDR1 SGHDT, CDR2 YYEEEE. Deletions cut 4 bases from V and 6 bases from J, with 14 bases between. The CDR3 runs 13 residues.

The rearrangement links TRBV5-8 to TRBJ2-4, with 7 positions matching TRBD1. The CDR3 spans 14 residues. With 3 bases clipped from V and 8 bases from J, the junction kept 8 bases outside the gene matches. Germline CDR1 SGHTS, CDR2 YDEGEE. CDR3 DNA sequence: TGTGCCAGCAGCTCGTCCGGGACAGACTACATTCAGTACTTC. Translation gives CASSSSGTDYIQYF.

The genes are TRBV5-1 and TRBJ2-1; 8 bases map to TRBD1. The V and J ends lost 2 bases and 5 bases, in that order; junction bases with no gene match: 3. This CDR3 spans 14 amino acids. Per the germline V gene, CDR1 is SGHRS and CDR2 is YFSETQ. CDR3 in amino acids: CASSLGDRNNEQFF. The CDR3, as DNA: TGCGCCAGCAGCTTAGGGGACAGGAACAATGAGCAGTTCTTC.

The rearrangement uses TRBV5-1 and TRBJ1-1, with 8 nucleotides matching TRBD1. V lost 5 bases and J lost 0; bases outside the gene matches: 3. Germline V lookup: CDR1 SGHRS, CDR2 YFSETQ. The CDR3 length is 14 residues. CDR3 DNA: TGCGCCAGCAGTCCGGACAGGGTGAACACTGAAGCTTTCTTT. Translating it yields CASSPDRVNTEAFF.

A remark on this clone: The same CDR3 can be traced to other DNA sequences in this sample. This chain joins TRBV6-5 and TRBJ1-1; D gene uncertain. CDR1 and CDR2 (germline): MNHEY, SVGAGI. This CDR3 is built from 12 residues. V dropped 3 bases and J dropped 6 bases, with 8 bases sitting between them. CDR3 protein: CASSYSGAEAFF. The CDR3 bases are TGTGCCAGCAGTTATTCGGGTGCTGAAGCTTTCTTT.

The V call is TRBV29-1, the J call TRBJ2-2; perhaps TRBD1 as D (6 bases). The length of the CDR3 is 15 residues. Trimming left V 7 bases short and J 0 bases short, with 15 bases between. Germline lookup yields CDR1 SQVTM and CDR2 ANQGSEA. CDR3: CSAQGSRTNTGELFF. The CDR3 nucleotides are TGCAGCGCTCAGGGGTCGCGAACGAACACCGGGGAGCTGTTTTTT.

The V call is TRBV7-9, the J call TRBJ2-1; TRBD2 matches 7 bases. Unmatched junction bases numbered 12, after V lost 10 bases and J lost 6 bases. The CDR3 has 14 residues. Germline loops: CDR1 SEHNR, CDR2 FQNEAQ (reference sequence). In DNA form, the CDR3 reads TGTGCCACCCTCCTCTTAGCGGGTTTCAATGAGCAGTTCTTC. Translating it yields CATLLLAGFNEQFF.

The rearrangement joins TRBV7-9 to TRBJ1-3; 7 bases line up with TRBD1. CDR1 and CDR2 from the germline V gene are SEHNR and FQNEAQ (reference sequence). This CDR3 spans 15 amino acids. The V and J ends lost 5 bases and 4 bases, in that order; junction bases with no gene match: 8. DNA of the CDR3: TGTGCCAGCAGCCCAGACAGGGTAGGAGGAAACACCATATATTTT. Its protein is CASSPDRVGGNTIYF.

This clone was counted once. J is TRBJ1-4 and V is TRBV6-4; D is ambiguous. V was trimmed by 7 bases and J by 7 bases, leaving 28 bases between them. This CDR3 has 18 amino acids. The germline gives CDR1 MRHNA, CDR2 SNTAGT. Here the CDR3 DNA reads TGTGCCAGCAAAGAATCAAAACCGCGGTTTGCGGAAGGTGAAAAACTGTTTTTT. As protein: CASKESKPRFAEGEKLFF.

This rearrangement joins TRBV4-1 to TRBJ2-3; possibly TRBD2 for D (6 bases). The V gene's germline CDR1 is MGHRA and CDR2 YSYEKL. The CDR3 extends over 18 amino acids. The V end was cut by 0 bases, the J end by 1 base, with 17 bases between. Here the CDR3 reads CASSQEPHGGSGTDTQYF. Here the CDR3 DNA reads TGCGCCAGCAGCCAAGAACCCCATGGAGGGTCTGGCACAGATACGCAGTATTTT.

The chain uses TRBV7-9 and TRBJ2-3; 7 bases are a match to TRBD2. The CDR3 runs to 13 residues. Germline CDR1 SEHNR, CDR2 FQNEAQ (reference sequence). CDR3 sequence: CQTRGVVRDTQYF. CDR3 coding DNA: TGTCAAACACGGGGGGTAGTGCGTGATACGCAGTATTTT.

This chain joins TRBV7-9 and TRBJ2-3; 8 nucleotides match TRBD1. Trimming at V came to 4 bases and at J to 6 bases, leaving 6 bases not matched to a gene. The CDR3 contains 14 residues. Germline values: CDR1 SEHNR, CDR2 FQNEAQ (reference sequence). The chain's CDR3 is CASSSDRVLDTQYF. The CDR3 coding sequence is TGTGCCAGCAGCTCGGACAGGGTCCTGGATACGCAGTATTTT.

The chain has TRBV29-1 and TRBJ1-1, with unresolved D. CDR1 and CDR2 (germline): SQVTM, ANQGSEA. There are 11 residues in the CDR3. V was trimmed by 6 bases and J by 2 bases, leaving 7 bases between them. The DNA of the CDR3 is TGCAGCGTCGCACTTAACACTGAAGCTTTCTTT. This gives the protein CSVALNTEAFF.

The J gene is TRBJ2-1, the V gene TRBV27, with a weak D call TRBD1 (5 bases). The CDR3 is 14 amino acids. Germline V gene data show CDR1 as MNHEY and CDR2 as SMNVEV (reference sequence). V was pared by 5 bases and J by 7 bases, with 15 bases between. This CDR3 is CASSLTPQVNEQFF. The CDR3 coding sequence is TGTGCCAGCAGTCTCACACCACAGGTTAATGAGCAGTTCTTC.

V gene TRBV19 combines with J gene TRBJ2-5, with 10 bases fitting TRBD2. The J call may be mistaken, given a closer DNA end match to TRBJ2-7. The germline V gene has CDR1 LNHDA and CDR2 SQIVND (reference sequence). The CDR3 length is 15 residues. In nucleotides, the CDR3 is TGTGCCAGTAGTATGCGGGCTAGCGGGGGCTACGAGCAGTACTTC. It translates to CASSMRASGGYEQYF.

CDR3 nucleotide sequence: TGCGCCAGCAGTCAATGGGGACAGGTCCCCTCCTACGAGCAGTACTTC. It specifies CASSQWGQVPSYEQYF. The V call is TRBV23-1, the J call TRBJ2-7; 8 nucleotides agree with TRBD1. Being an ORF, TRBV23-1 has a function that is uncertain. V was clipped by 1 base and J by 0 bases; unmatched bases: 5. The CDR3 totals 16 residues.

V gene TRBV6-1 combines with J gene TRBJ2-3; maybe TRBD2 (5 bases). The CDR3 is made up of 18 amino acids. V shed 1 base and J shed 1 base, with 18 bases lying between them. Germline V CDR1 and CDR2: MNHNS, SASEGT. The CDR3 spells CASSEVPASSRGTDTQYF. For the CDR3, the DNA is TGTGCCAGCAGTGAAGTCCCTGCTAGCTCGCGGGGCACAGATACGCAGTATTTT.

The chain joins TRBV15 to TRBJ1-2; tentatively, D is TRBD1 (6 bases). This CDR3 region has 12 residues. Germline values: CDR1 LNHNV, CDR2 YYDKDF (reference sequence). Deletions cut 8 bases from V and 4 bases from J, with 11 bases between. The CDR3 region has the DNA TGTGCCACCGGGGGGGGCGCCTATGGCTACACCTTC. Its protein is CATGGGAYGYTF.

V usage is TRBV5-8 and J usage is TRBJ1-4; 10 bases line up with TRBD1. V dropped 4 bases and J dropped 2; count of bases not matched to a gene: 8. CDR3 length: 17 amino acids. Per the germline V gene, CDR1 is SGHTS and CDR2 is YDEGEE. CDR3 coding DNA: TGTGCCAGCAGCAGAGGGACAGGGGTTGTCACTAATGAAAAACTGTTTTTT. Its translation is CASSRGTGVVTNEKLFF.

The J gene is TRBJ1-2, the V gene TRBV30, with no clear D. V lost 4 bases, J lost 4 bases, and 13 bases lay in between. Germline assignment: CDR1 GTSNPN and CDR2 SVGIG (reference sequence). This CDR3 is 13 amino acids long. The CDR3 loop is CAWTVDGGYGYTF. The DNA of the CDR3 is TGTGCCTGGACAGTCGATGGAGGCTATGGCTACACCTTC.

The chain is built from TRBV5-4 and TRBJ2-7, with TRBD1 as a possible D gene (5 bases). Deletions cut 5 bases from V and 7 bases from J, with 16 bases between. The CDR3 contains 13 residues. Germline assignment: CDR1 SGHNT and CDR2 YYREEE (reference sequence). Here the CDR3 DNA reads TGTGCCAGCAGGGGTGGCAGGGTTGGGGAGCAGTACTTC. It specifies CASRGGRVGEQYF.

This clone was detected only once. The chain combines TRBV6-5 with TRBJ1-1; D call uncertain. Between the trimmed V and J ends, which lost 4 bases and 6 bases, there was a span of 15 bases. Germline V gene lookup returns CDR1 MNHEY and CDR2 SVGAGI. This CDR3 contains 14 residues. CDR3 residues: CASSSLFSNAEAFF. The DNA for the CDR3 is TGTGCCAGCAGTTCGCTATTTTCCAACGCTGAAGCTTTCTTT.